Listed below are T cell receptor beta chains from one sample, sequenced in a study of Ad26.COV2.S vaccination and SARS-CoV-2 variants. Measured with immunoSEQ multiplex PCR; TCRdb has only the in-frame clones, and not every one. The profile covers about 350,000 clones, with about 91% appearing a single time and 3.9% taken by the ten largest. The sample was peripheral blood, taken after recovery from COVID-19. These receptors all come from a human donor who had recovered from COVID-19. Both conserved end residues are part of each CDR3. The D gene is left open where the match is weak. Clone size is given for some rows only: seen once, a few or many times, or a class if the clone is expanded.

D: .
size: .
J: TRBJ1-2
length: 15
V: TRBV28
CDR3: CASRPRIEGGYGYTF
DNA: TGTGCCAGCAGGCCCCGGATTGAAGGAGGGTATGGCTACACCTTC

D: TRBD2
size: .
J: TRBJ2-1
length: 15
V: TRBV27
CDR3: CASSFITSGGNEQFF
DNA: TGTGCCAGCAGTTTTATTACTAGCGGGGGGAATGAGCAGTTCTTC

D: .
size: .
J: TRBJ2-2
length: 16
V: TRBV6-5
CDR3: CASSSRTSANTGELFF
DNA: TGTGCCAGCAGTTCAAGGACATCAGCGAACACCGGGGAGCTGTTTTTT

D: TRBD1
size: .
J: TRBJ1-5
length: 16
V: TRBV18
CDR3: CASSLGQGPSNQPQHF
DNA: TGTGCCAGCTCATTAGGACAGGGGCCGAGCAATCAGCCCCAGCATTTT

D: .
size: .
J: TRBJ2-3
length: 16
V: TRBV7-8
CDR3: CASSLGAGLRTDTQYF
DNA: TGTGCCAGCAGCTTGGGCGCGGGTCTACGCACAGATACGCAGTATTTT

D: .
size: .
J: TRBJ2-5
length: 14
V: TRBV7-6
CDR3: CASSLAGFQETQYF
DNA: TGTGCCAGCAGCTTAGCGGGGTTCCAAGAGACCCAGTACTTC

D: .
size: .
J: TRBJ2-7
length: 15
V: TRBV27
CDR3: CASSLAGPHSYEQYF
DNA: TGTGCCAGCAGTTTGGCGGGGCCTCACTCCTACGAGCAGTACTTC

D: .
size: .
J: TRBJ1-1
length: 14
V: TRBV7-9
CDR3: CASSLKEGSAEAFF
DNA: TGTGCCAGCAGCTTAAAAGAGGGTTCCGCTGAAGCTTTCTTT

D: TRBD1
size: .
J: TRBJ1-6
length: 18
V: TRBV5-1
CDR3: CASRPPKGQTDYNSPLHF
DNA: TGCGCCAGCCGACCCCCAAAGGGACAGACCGACTATAATTCACCCCTCCACTTT

D: TRBD1
size: .
J: TRBJ2-7
length: 14
V: TRBV7-9
CDR3: CASTRDSIRYEQYF
DNA: TGTGCCAGCACCCGGGACAGCATAAGGTACGAGCAGTACTTC

D: .
size: .
J: TRBJ2-7
length: 14
V: TRBV10-2
CDR3: CASSLRDTSYEQYF
DNA: TGCGCCAGCAGCCTCCGGGACACCAGCTACGAGCAGTACTTC

D: .
size: .
J: TRBJ2-3
length: 13
V: TRBV24-1
CDR3: CATSSGSTDTQYF
DNA: TGTGCCACCAGTTCAGGGAGCACAGATACGCAGTATTTT

D: .
size: .
J: TRBJ1-5
length: 17
V: TRBV3-1/TRBV3-2
CDR3: CASSQDRAGKGNQPQHF
DNA: TGTGCCAGCAGCCAAGATCGGGCCGGGAAAGGTAATCAGCCCCAGCATTTT

D: .
size: .
J: TRBJ2-1
length: 14
V: TRBV10-3
CDR3: CAISRELAGNEQFF
DNA: TGTGCCATCAGCCGGGAGCTAGCAGGGAATGAGCAGTTCTTC

D: TRBD1
size: .
J: TRBJ2-7
length: 15
V: TRBV5-1
CDR3: CASSFDPTGGDEQYF
DNA: TGCGCCAGCAGCTTCGACCCGACAGGGGGCGACGAGCAGTACTTC

D: .
size: .
J: TRBJ2-7
length: 11
V: TRBV20-1
CDR3: CSARQGYEQYF
DNA: TGCAGTGCTAGGCAGGGATACGAGCAGTACTTC

D: TRBD1
size: .
J: TRBJ1-4
length: 15
V: TRBV3-1/TRBV3-2
CDR3: CASSQVGQGNEKLFF
DNA: TGTGCCAGCAGCCAAGTGGGACAGGGGAATGAAAAACTGTTTTTT

D: .
size: .
J: TRBJ1-3
length: 15
V: TRBV2
CDR3: CARTPVPAPGNTIYF
DNA: TGTGCCAGAACTCCCGTTCCGGCCCCTGGAAACACCATATATTTT

D: .
size: few
J: TRBJ1-1
length: 15
V: TRBV7-9
CDR3: CASSPPEGRTTEAFF
DNA: TGTGCCAGCAGCCCCCCGGAGGGGCGGACCACTGAAGCTTTCTTT

D: .
size: .
J: TRBJ1-2
length: 12
V: TRBV6-7
CDR3: CASQQPDGGYTF
DNA: TGTGCCAGCCAGCAGCCCGATGGGGGCTACACCTTC

D: .
size: .
J: TRBJ1-2
length: 16
V: TRBV4-1
CDR3: CASSQVGDAFNYGYTF
DNA: TGCGCCAGCAGCCAAGTAGGGGACGCATTTAACTATGGCTACACCTTC

D: .
size: .
J: TRBJ2-3
length: 12
V: TRBV1
CDR3: CTSRAPPDTQYF
DNA: TGCACCAGCAGAGCTCCTCCAGATACGCAGTATTTT

D: .
size: .
J: TRBJ1-6
length: 15
V: TRBV7-3
CDR3: CASSFTGRSNSPLHF
DNA: TGTGCCAGCAGCTTTACAGGGAGAAGTAATTCACCCCTCCACTTT

D: .
size: .
J: TRBJ2-1
length: 14
V: TRBV11-3
CDR3: CASSSPRVGYEQFF
DNA: TGTGCCAGCAGCTCCCCTCGGGTGGGCTACGAGCAGTTCTTC